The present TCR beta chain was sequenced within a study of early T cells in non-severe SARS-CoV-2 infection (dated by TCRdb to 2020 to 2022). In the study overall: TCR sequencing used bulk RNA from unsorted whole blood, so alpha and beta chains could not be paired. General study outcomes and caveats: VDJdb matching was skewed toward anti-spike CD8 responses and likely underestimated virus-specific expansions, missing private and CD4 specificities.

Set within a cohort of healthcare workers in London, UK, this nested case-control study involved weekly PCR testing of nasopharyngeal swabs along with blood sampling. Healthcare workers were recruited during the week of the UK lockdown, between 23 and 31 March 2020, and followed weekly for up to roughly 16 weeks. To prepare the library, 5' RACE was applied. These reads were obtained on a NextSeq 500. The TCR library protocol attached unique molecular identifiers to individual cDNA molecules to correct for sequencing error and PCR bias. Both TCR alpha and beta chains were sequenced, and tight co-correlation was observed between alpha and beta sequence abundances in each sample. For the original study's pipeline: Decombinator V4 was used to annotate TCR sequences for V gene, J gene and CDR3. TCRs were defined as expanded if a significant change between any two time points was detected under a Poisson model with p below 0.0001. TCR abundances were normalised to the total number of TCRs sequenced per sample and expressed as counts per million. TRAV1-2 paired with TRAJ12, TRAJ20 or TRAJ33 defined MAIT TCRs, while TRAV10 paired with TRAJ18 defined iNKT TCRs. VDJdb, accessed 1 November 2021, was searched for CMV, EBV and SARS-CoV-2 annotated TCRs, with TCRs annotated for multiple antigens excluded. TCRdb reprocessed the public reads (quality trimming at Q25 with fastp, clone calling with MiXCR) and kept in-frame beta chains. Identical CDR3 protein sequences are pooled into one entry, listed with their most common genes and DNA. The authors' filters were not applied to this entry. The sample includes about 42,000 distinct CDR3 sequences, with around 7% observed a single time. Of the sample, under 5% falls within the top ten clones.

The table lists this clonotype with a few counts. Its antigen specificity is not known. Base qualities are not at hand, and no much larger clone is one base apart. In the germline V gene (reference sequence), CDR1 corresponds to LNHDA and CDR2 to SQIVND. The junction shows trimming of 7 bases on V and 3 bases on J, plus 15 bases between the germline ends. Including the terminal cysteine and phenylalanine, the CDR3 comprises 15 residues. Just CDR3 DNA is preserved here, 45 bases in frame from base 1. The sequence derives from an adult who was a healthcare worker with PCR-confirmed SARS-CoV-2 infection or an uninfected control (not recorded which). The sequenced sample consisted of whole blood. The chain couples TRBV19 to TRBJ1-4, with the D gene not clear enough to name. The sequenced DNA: TGTGCCAGTAAGACCCAAACGTACGCTAATGAAAAACTGTTTTTT. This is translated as CASKTQTYANEKLFF.